This entry lists 30 T cell receptor beta chains sequenced from one sample in a study of cytomegalovirus exposure and HLA in healthy donors. Some clones are missing from TCRdb's copy, which holds only in-frame ones; the method was immunoSEQ multiplex PCR. This table holds some 98,000 clones, approximately 84% found once. The sample taken for sequencing was PBMCs. The receptors originated from a man aged 18 to 29 in good health and CMV-seropositive.

This chain's CDR3 is CASSDTKINQPQHF. Here the CDR3 DNA reads TGTGCCAGCAGCGACACAAAAATCAATCAGCCCCAGCATTTT. The chain is built from TRBV7-9 and TRBJ1-5, with D uncertain. This CDR3 comprises 14 residues. The V end lost 5 bases, the J end lost 3 bases, and 11 bases lay between the germline ends. From germline, CDR1 is SEHNR and CDR2 FQNEAQ (reference sequence).

The chain is built from TRBV6-1 and TRBJ1-2, with TRBD1 identical over 9 bases. V shed 2 bases, J shed 6 bases, and the junction held 4 bases outside the gene matches. The CDR3 is 14 amino acids. Germline V lookup: CDR1 MNHNS, CDR2 SASEGT. The CDR3 region has the DNA TGTGCCAGCAGTGAAAAACAGGGGGCGGATGGCTACACCTTC. Amino acid sequence: CASSEKQGADGYTF.

The table lists this clone with a count of one. The rearrangement uses TRBV7-6 and TRBJ2-1; the match to TRBD1 covers 8 bases. Germline loops: CDR1 SGHVS, CDR2 FNYEAQ. This CDR3 has 14 residues. J gave up 6 bases and V 1 base, and 2 bases lay outside the gene matches. CDR3: CASSLGQGSNEQFF. In nucleotides, the CDR3 is TGTGCCAGCAGCTTAGGACAGGGGAGCAATGAGCAGTTCTTC.

This clone was detected only once. The chain joins TRBV9 to TRBJ2-7; a possible D gene is TRBD2 (6 bases). Trimming removed 4 bases at V and 2 bases at J, with 13 bases between. Germline CDR1 reads SGDLS; CDR2 reads YYNGEE. This CDR3 is 14 amino acids long. CDR3 residues: CASSRDGRPYEQYF. The CDR3 bases are TGTGCCAGCAGCCGAGACGGGAGACCCTACGAGCAGTACTTC.

The chain carries TRBV11-3 and TRBJ2-2, with 8 bases lining up with TRBD2. The CDR3 has 15 amino acids. After removal of 6 bases from V and 3 bases from J, the junction contained 6 bases not matched to a gene. Germline CDR1 is SGHNT and CDR2 is YENEEA. CDR3 sequence: CASSWTSWDTGELFF. DNA for the CDR3: TGTGCCAGCAGTTGGACTAGCTGGGACACCGGGGAGCTGTTTTTT.

The chain uses TRBV29-1 and TRBJ1-4; D might be TRBD1 (6 bases). CDR1 is SQVTM, CDR2 ANQGSEA, per germline. This CDR3 region has 15 residues. Trimming left V 6 bases short and J 0 bases short, with 14 bases between. The CDR3 spells CSVEGGGSTNEKLFF. The CDR3 coding sequence is TGCAGCGTCGAGGGAGGGGGGTCAACTAATGAAAAACTGTTTTTT.

The sample holds a few counts of this clone. The chain joins TRBV7-8 to TRBJ2-7; tentatively, D is TRBD2 (6 bases). CDR3 length: 15 residues. The germline V gene has CDR1 SGHVS and CDR2 FQNEAQ. Trimming left V 5 bases short and J 3 bases short, with 17 bases between. The CDR3 is CASSPGDWGIYEQYF. The CDR3 region has the DNA TGTGCCAGCAGCCCGGGGGACTGGGGGATCTACGAGCAGTACTTC.

The gene calls are TRBV5-1 and TRBJ2-1, with a weak D call TRBD1 (5 bases). The V and J ends lost 2 bases and 2 bases respectively, with 11 bases between them. CDR1 and CDR2 from the germline V gene are SGHRS and YFSETQ. The CDR3 has 15 amino acids. The CDR3 loop reads CASSFFLGAYNEQFF. The CDR3 DNA sequence: TGCGCCAGCAGCTTTTTTTTAGGGGCCTACAATGAGCAGTTCTTC. The full variable domain, its missing parts supplied by reference TRBV5-1 and TRBJ2-1, is KAGVTQTPRYLIKTRGQQVTLSCSPISGHRSVSWYQQTPGQGLQFLFEYFSETQRNKGNFPGRFSGRQFSNSRSEMNVSTLELGDSALYLCASSFFLGAYNEQFFGPGTRLTVL.

This clone was seen a single time. The genes are TRBV27 and TRBJ1-2; D is unclear. The germline V gene has CDR1 MNHEY and CDR2 SMNVEV (reference sequence). V was trimmed by 5 bases and J by 2 bases, leaving 9 bases between them. The CDR3 is 13 residues long. The CDR3 DNA sequence: TGTGCCAGCAGTCCCACGGGAAACTATGGCTACACCTTC. Its protein product is CASSPTGNYGYTF.

This chain uses TRBV28 with TRBJ1-2; 7 positions agree with TRBD1. Germline CDR1 reads MDHEN; CDR2 reads SYDVKM. The CDR3 sequence is 12 residues long. V lost 7 bases and J lost 4; bases outside the gene matches: 3. The CDR3 DNA is TGTGCCAGCAATGAGGGGGCCTATGGCTACACCTTC. Translating gives CASNEGAYGYTF.

This clone came up a few times. This chain joins TRBV7-9 and TRBJ1-4; D is undetermined. The CDR3 sequence is 13 residues long. Germline assignment: CDR1 SEHNR and CDR2 FQNEAQ (reference sequence). V was trimmed by 5 bases and J by 8 bases, leaving 12 bases between them. The DNA for the CDR3 is TGTGCCAGCAGCCGCGGGGAGGCGGAAAAACTGTTTTTT. Residues: CASSRGEAEKLFF.

The rearrangement joins TRBV28 to TRBJ2-7; 10 bases fit TRBD1. With V trimmed by 3 bases and J by 3 bases, 17 bases remained unmatched. The CDR3 contains 19 residues. Germline assignment: CDR1 MDHEN and CDR2 SYDVKM. The CDR3 protein is CASSLVRGQGKIHGYEQYF. The CDR3, as DNA: TGTGCCAGCAGTTTGGTCCGGGGACAGGGGAAAATACATGGCTACGAGCAGTACTTC.

The rearrangement uses TRBV5-1 and TRBJ2-5, with D perhaps matching TRBD2 (6 bases). CDR1 is SGHRS, CDR2 YFSETQ, per germline. Trimming left V 7 bases short and J 4 bases short, with 14 bases between. The CDR3 has 13 amino acids. CDR3 protein: CASGPGVGETQYF. The CDR3 DNA is TGCGCCAGCGGCCCGGGGGTAGGAGAGACCCAGTACTTC.

The rearrangement uses TRBV4-3 and TRBJ1-3, with TRBD1 matching over 7 bases. The CDR3 has 14 residues. The germline V gene has CDR1 LGHNA and CDR2 YSLEER. V trimming: 1 base; J trimming: 3 bases; junction bases outside the gene matches: 0. The CDR3 DNA reads as TGCGCCAGCAGCCAAGGGGACAGTGGAAACACCATATATTTT. Amino acids: CASSQGDSGNTIYF.

The rearrangement links TRBV6-4 to TRBJ1-5; D is possibly TRBD1 (6 bases). The V gene lost 3 bases and the J gene lost 3 bases, with 24 bases spanning the gap. Per germline, CDR1 MRHNA and CDR2 SNTAGT. The CDR3 totals 19 residues. The CDR3 region has the DNA TGTGCCAGCAGTGATCCACCCCTCCGACAGGTTCTCTCCAATCAGCCCCAGCATTTT. The encoded protein is CASSDPPLRQVLSNQPQHF.

The rearrangement uses TRBV5-8 and TRBJ2-4; perhaps TRBD1 as D (6 bases). The ends were cut back, 0 bases at V and 5 bases at J, with 15 bases in the middle. The CDR3 is made up of 16 amino acids. Germline V gene sequence: CDR1 SGHTS, CDR2 YDEGEE. The chain's CDR3 is CASSLGQVLGENIQYF. CDR3 nucleotides: TGTGCCAGCAGCTTGGGACAGGTTCTGGGAGAAAACATTCAGTACTTC.

J is TRBJ2-1 and V is TRBV9, with a weak D call TRBD2 (7 bases). This CDR3 has 15 residues. The ends were cut back, 1 base at V and 4 bases at J, with 12 bases in the middle. Per the germline V gene, CDR1 is SGDLS and CDR2 is YYNGEE. The DNA of the CDR3 is TGTGCCAGCAGCGTATCGAGGGGGGGTTACAATGAGCAGTTCTTC. It is translated as CASSVSRGGYNEQFF.

This clone appeared once. CDR3 amino acids: CASRTYRVRSYEQYF. DNA for the CDR3: TGTGCCAGCAGAACATACAGGGTACGGTCCTACGAGCAGTACTTC. The chain joins TRBV6-1 to TRBJ2-7; possibly TRBD1 for D (6 bases). The CDR3 is 15 residues long. Looked up from germline, CDR1 is MNHNS and CDR2 is SASEGT. Trimming shortened V by 6 bases and J by 1 base, and 16 bases separated the two germline ends.

V gene TRBV10-1 combines with J gene TRBJ2-3, with TRBD2 identical over 10 bases. The CDR3 covers 16 residues. V lost 3 bases, J lost 1 base, and 4 bases stayed unmatched. From germline, CDR1 is WNHNN and CDR2 SYGVQD (reference sequence). This CDR3 is CASSDIGLAGTDTQYF. CDR3 in DNA: TGCGCCAGCAGTGACATAGGACTAGCGGGCACAGATACGCAGTATTTT.

The V call is TRBV29-1, the J call TRBJ2-3, with 7 nucleotides matching TRBD1. This CDR3 is built from 16 residues. Germline V CDR1 and CDR2: SQVTM, ANQGSEA. V lost 1 base to trimming and J lost 0 bases; unmatched junction nucleotides: 7. The CDR3 loop reads CSVEGQGKTSTDTQYF. CDR3 nucleotide sequence: TGCAGCGTTGAAGGACAGGGAAAAACAAGCACAGATACGCAGTATTTT.

This clone was found a few times. The V and J genes are TRBV19 and TRBJ2-2, with 8 bases aligning to TRBD1. The V gene end was trimmed by 4 bases and the J gene end by 3 bases; junction bases not matched to a gene: 4. Per the germline V gene, CDR1 is LNHDA and CDR2 is SQIVND (reference sequence). The CDR3 covers 15 residues. CDR3 amino acids: CASSTRGRDTGELFF. The CDR3 DNA reads as TGTGCCAGTAGTACCAGGGGGCGAGACACCGGGGAGCTGTTTTTT. Based on the CDR3 plus reference TRBV19 and TRBJ2-2, the full variable domain is DGGITQSPKYLFRKEGQNVTLSCEQNLNHDAMYWYRQDPGQGLRLIYYSQIVNDFQKGDIAEGYSVSREKKESFPLTVTSAQKNPTAFYLCASSTRGRDTGELFFGEGSRLTVL.

The chain has TRBV11-2 and TRBJ2-7, with 13 bases identical to TRBD2. Germline V gives CDR1 SGHAT, CDR2 FQNNGV. With V trimmed by 5 bases and J by 6 bases, 10 bases remained unmatched. The CDR3 contains 16 residues. In DNA form, the CDR3 reads TGTGCCAGCAGCCCCGTTCCGGGACTAGCGGGACTCGAGCAGTACTTC. It codes for CASSPVPGLAGLEQYF.

The chain employs TRBV28 and TRBJ1-1; 7 bases agree with TRBD1. Germline CDR1 is MDHEN and CDR2 is SYDVKM. The CDR3 runs to 13 residues. V shed 7 bases, J shed 2 bases, and the junction held 4 bases outside the gene matches. DNA for the CDR3: TGTGCCAGCAAAACAGGGGTTAACACTGAAGCTTTCTTT. Translation gives CASKTGVNTEAFF. The full variable domain, completed using reference TRBV28 and TRBJ1-1, is DVKVTQSSRYLVKRTGEKVFLECVQDMDHENMFWYRQDPGLGLRLIYFSYDVKMKEKGDIPEGYSVSREKKERFSLILESASTNQTSMYLCASKTGVNTEAFFGQGTRLTVV.

This clone occurred a few times. This chain uses TRBV11-2 with TRBJ1-2; D remains ambiguous. The CDR3 has 13 residues. The germline V gene encodes CDR1 SGHAT and CDR2 FQNNGV. V was cut by 0 bases and J by 2 bases, with 4 bases left in between. CDR3 in amino acids: CASSLDRNYGYTF. DNA for the CDR3: TGTGCCAGCAGCTTAGACAGGAACTATGGCTACACCTTC.

The V and J genes are TRBV6-4 and TRBJ1-6; 8 bases agree with TRBD1. The CDR3 length is 19 residues. J gave up 5 bases and V 5 bases, and 17 bases lay outside the gene matches. CDR1 is MRHNA and CDR2 is SNTAGT in the germline V gene. The CDR3 DNA follows: TGTGCCAGCAGTCATAAAAAAACCCGGGACAGGTCTAATAATTCACCCCTCCACTTT. Translation gives CASSHKKTRDRSNNSPLHF.

This sequence joins TRBV6-1 and TRBJ2-4, with D perhaps TRBD1 (5 bases). Trimming removed 5 bases at V and 10 bases at J, with 9 bases between. Per the germline V gene, CDR1 is MNHNS and CDR2 is SASEGT. CDR3 length: 11 residues. Here the CDR3 DNA reads TGTGCCAGCAGTCAGGGCCAGATTCAGTACTTC. It specifies CASSQGQIQYF.

The chain carries TRBV19 and TRBJ2-1, with 8 bases matching TRBD2. Germline V gene data show CDR1 as LNHDA and CDR2 as SQIVND (reference sequence). The CDR3 runs 16 residues. V lost 3 bases, J lost 7 bases, and 11 bases stayed unmatched. The CDR3, as DNA: TGTGCCAGTAGTATCCGGGAGGGGACGCCTATTAATGAGCAGTTCTTC. This sequence encodes CASSIREGTPINEQFF.

The V call is TRBV7-2, the J call TRBJ2-5; 7 bases fit TRBD1. The germline V gene has CDR1 SGHTA and CDR2 FQGNSA. The CDR3 is made up of 15 amino acids. Losses at the gene ends were 1 base for V and 1 base for J; bases not matched to a gene: 3. The CDR3 region has the DNA TGTGCCAGCAGCTTAGGACAGGGTGTCCAAGAGACCCAGTACTTC. Translating gives CASSLGQGVQETQYF.

The chain couples TRBV19 to TRBJ1-1; maybe TRBD1 (6 bases). Germline V gives CDR1 LNHDA, CDR2 SQIVND (reference sequence). The CDR3 is 14 amino acids. Trimming stripped 6 bases from V and 10 bases from J, with 21 bases between. This chain's CDR3 is CASSPGTLIGRAFF. DNA of the CDR3: TGTGCCAGTAGCCCCGGGACATTGATTGGGAGAGCTTTCTTT. The full variable domain, in which reference TRBV19 and TRBJ1-1 provide the parts outside the CDR3, is DGGITQSPKYLFRKEGQNVTLSCEQNLNHDAMYWYRQDPGQGLRLIYYSQIVNDFQKGDIAEGYSVSREKKESFPLTVTSAQKNPTAFYLCASSPGTLIGRAFFGQGTRLTVV.

The chain recombines TRBV18 with TRBJ2-7; TRBD2 agrees at 12 bases. This CDR3 is 18 amino acids long. Germline CDR1 and CDR2: KGHSH and LQKENI. The ends lost 1 base at V and 1 base at J; junction bases unmatched: 8. The CDR3 here is CASSPQTSGSVGSYEQYF. Here the CDR3 DNA reads TGTGCCAGCTCACCACAGACTAGCGGGAGTGTCGGTTCCTACGAGCAGTACTTC. The variable domain in full, with the rest retrieved from reference TRBV18 and TRBJ2-7, is NAGVMQNPRHLVRRRGQEARLRCSPMKGHSHVYWYRQLPEEGLKFMVYLQKENIIDESGMPKERFSAEFPKEGPSILRIQQVVRGDSAAYFCASSPQTSGSVGSYEQYFGPGTRLTVT.